A few counts support the clone carrying this T cell receptor (beta chain). Its cognate antigen is unknown. The sample comes from a study of CD8 T cells in ankylosing spondylitis. General study findings and limits: Ankylosing spondylitis blood seemed to carry a telltale TCR beta motif made of roughly 8 highly homologous variants. Disease-associated clonotypes exhibited CD8+ identity and were relatively infrequent in peripheral blood.

Via MiXCR, TCRdb re-called the 5' RACE reads, giving one row per CDR3 protein. The table shows 800,000 to 900,000 distinct CDR3 sequences, with approximately 12% occurring only once. Trimming left V 7 bases short and J 3 bases short, with 9 bases between. Per germline, CDR1 SNHLY and CDR2 FYNNEI. This CDR3 is built from 13 residues. The sample taken for sequencing was blood, either unsorted or a sorted T cell fraction (not recorded which). V and J are TRBV2 and TRBJ1-4; no reliable D call. The clonotype was recovered from a male donor with ankylosing spondylitis. CDR3 DNA: TGTGCCAGCACGGGGAGGGCTAATGAAAAACTGTTTTTT. It yields the protein CASTGRANEKLFF.